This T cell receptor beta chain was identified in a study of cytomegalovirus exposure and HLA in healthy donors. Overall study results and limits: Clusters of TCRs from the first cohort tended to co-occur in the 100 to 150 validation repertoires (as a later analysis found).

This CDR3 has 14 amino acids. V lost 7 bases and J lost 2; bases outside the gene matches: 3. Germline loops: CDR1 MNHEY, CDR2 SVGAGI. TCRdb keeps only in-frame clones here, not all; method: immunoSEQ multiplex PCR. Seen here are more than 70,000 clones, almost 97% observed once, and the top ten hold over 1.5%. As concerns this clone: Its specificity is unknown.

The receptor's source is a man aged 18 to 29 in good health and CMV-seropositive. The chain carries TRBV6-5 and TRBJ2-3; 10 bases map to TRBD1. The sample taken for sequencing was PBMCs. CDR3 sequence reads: CASTRQGATDTQYF. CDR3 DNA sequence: TGTGCCAGCACTAGACAGGGGGCCACAGATACGCAGTATTTT.